The clone carrying this T cell receptor beta chain has just one count. What it binds is not known. The PCR ran on 60 Vbeta and 13 Jbeta primers. Clones were read by immunoSEQ multiplex PCR, and TCRdb kept only the in-frame ones, dropping some. The sample holds roughly 120,000 clones, around 80% seen once. This entry belongs to a study of cytomegalovirus exposure and HLA in healthy donors. Study-level information: From donors who were HLA-typed, an early data release held about 89 million unique TCRs.

Study-wide points: What TCR beta sequences reportedly achieved was accurate prediction of HLA-A and HLA-B alleles in most subjects.

Trimming removed 5 bases at V and 2 bases at J, with 14 bases between. The CDR3 runs 14 residues. Germline CDR1 SGHRS, CDR2 YFSETQ. The source material was PBMCs. The sequence was collected from a man in his fifties in good health and CMV-seronegative. The chain couples TRBV5-1 to TRBJ2-7; the D gene is possibly TRBD2 (7 bases). CDR3 sequence (DNA): TGCGCCAGCAGATGGGGGGGGGCGCCCTACGAGCAGTACTTC. This gives the protein CASRWGGAPYEQYF.